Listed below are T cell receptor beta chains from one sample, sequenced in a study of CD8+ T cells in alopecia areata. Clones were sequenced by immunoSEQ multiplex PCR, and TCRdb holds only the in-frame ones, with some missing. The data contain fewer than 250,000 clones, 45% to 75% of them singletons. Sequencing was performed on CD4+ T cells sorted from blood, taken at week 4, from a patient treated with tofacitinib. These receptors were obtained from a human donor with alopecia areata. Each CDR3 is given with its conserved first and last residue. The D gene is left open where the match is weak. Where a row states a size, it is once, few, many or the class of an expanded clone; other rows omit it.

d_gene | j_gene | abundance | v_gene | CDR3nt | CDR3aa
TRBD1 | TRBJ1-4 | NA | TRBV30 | TGTGCCTGGAGTGACAGGGGCCCTCGGGAAAAACTGTTTTTT | CAWSDRGPREKLFF
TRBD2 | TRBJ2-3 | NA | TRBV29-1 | TGCAGCATCCGACTAGCGGGGGGAACAGATACGCAGTATTTT | CSIRLAGGTDTQYF
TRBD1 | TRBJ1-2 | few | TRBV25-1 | TGTGCCAGCAGTGAGGGACAGTTCCGCTACACCTTC | CASSEGQFRYTF
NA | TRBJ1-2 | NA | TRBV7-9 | TGTGCCAGCAGCCCCCAGGGAGGCGACTATGGCTACACCTTC | CASSPQGGDYGYTF
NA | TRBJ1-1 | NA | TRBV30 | TGTGCCTGGAGTGGGACGCCCTCAACCACTGAAGCTTTCTTT | CAWSGTPSTTEAFF
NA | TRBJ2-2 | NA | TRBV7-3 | TGTGCCAGCAGGCCGGACAGAAACACCGGGGAGCTGTTTTTT | CASRPDRNTGELFF
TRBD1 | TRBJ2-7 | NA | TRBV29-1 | TGCAGCGTCGAGACAGGGTCCTACGAGCAGTACTTC | CSVETGSYEQYF
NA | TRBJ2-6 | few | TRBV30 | TGTGCCTGGAGCCCAGCTCTGGCTAGGGCCAACGTCCTGACTTTC | CAWSPALARANVLTF
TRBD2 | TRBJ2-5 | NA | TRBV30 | TGTGCCTGGAGCTTAGCGGGAGGACGGGAGACCCAGTACTTC | CAWSLAGGRETQYF
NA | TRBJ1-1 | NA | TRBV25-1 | TGTGCCAGCAGTACCGGTGGGGGGGTGAACACTGAAGCTTTCTTT | CASSTGGGVNTEAFF
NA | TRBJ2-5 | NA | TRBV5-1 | TGCGCCAGCTCTCCGGGAGTGGAGACCCAGTACTTC | CASSPGVETQYF
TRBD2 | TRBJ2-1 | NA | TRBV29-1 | TGCAGCGTGGTCAGCGGGAGTCCCTACAATGAGCAGTTCTTC | CSVVSGSPYNEQFF
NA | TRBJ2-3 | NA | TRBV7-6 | TGTGCCAGCAGCTTAGGTTTGGCCGGCGGGGTTAGCACAGATACGCAGTATTTT | CASSLGLAGGVSTDTQYF
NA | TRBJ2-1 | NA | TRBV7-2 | TGTGCCAGCAGCGACTCGTGGACAGCCGGAGGTGGAAATGAGCAGTTCTTC | CASSDSWTAGGGNEQFF